This T cell receptor beta chain was recovered during a study of cytomegalovirus exposure and HLA in healthy donors. The table lists this clone with a count of one. Its antigen is as yet unknown. The PCR was carried out with 60 Vbeta primers and 13 Jbeta primers. Sequenced by immunoSEQ multiplex PCR; TCRdb stores in-frame clones only, minus some. The profile shows over 75,000 clones, about four fifths of them singletons. The V gene lost 6 bases and the J gene lost 8 bases, with 13 bases spanning the gap. Looked up from germline, CDR1 is DFQATT and CDR2 is SNEGSKA (reference sequence). The CDR3 length is 11 residues. Study outcomes and limitations: Another analysis was done later, and it associated 16,951 TCR beta sequences with HLA alleles at 0.05 false discovery rate. The dataset shows that most TCR sequences were rare, while some public TCRs occurred in many donors. A previous analysis found most TCR beta V segments productive roughly 87% or roughly 30% of the time.

The sample taken for sequencing was PBMCs. This chain uses TRBV20-1 with TRBJ1-1; D is ambiguous. The receptor was derived from a woman aged 18-29 years in good health and CMV-seropositive. CDR3 nucleotide sequence: TGCAGTGCCCCTCTGGGCCTCGAAGCTTTCTTT. Its protein product is CSAPLGLEAFF.